This TCR beta chain was captured by sequencing in a study of blood T cell repertoires in COVID-19. About the study: The United States, Italy and Spain supplied acute and convalescent COVID-19 samples. The cDNA or gDNA used as material had been derived from T cells, B-cell-depleted T cells, or PBMCs.

Original data processing: Reference gene primer amplification gave nucleated cell count estimates. TCRdb's copy holds only in-frame clones and misses some; the assay was immunoSEQ multiplex PCR. That table gives V, J and clone size, and the DNA gave D and trimming. The top ten clones hold 12% to 15% of a sample with roughly 53,000 clones, roughly 84% of them seen once. The CDR3 runs 13 residues. Between the trimmed V and J ends, which lost 7 bases and 5 bases, there was a span of 12 bases. Germline loops: CDR1 LNHDA, CDR2 SQIVND (reference sequence). This TCR was sampled from a human donor in a cohort sampled during active COVID-19. The chain links TRBV19 to TRBJ1-5; the D is unclear. Material for sequencing was peripheral blood. DNA for the CDR3: TGTGCCAGTAATGAGGGTCGCGATCAGCCCCAGCATTTT. Protein product: CASNEGRDQPQHF.